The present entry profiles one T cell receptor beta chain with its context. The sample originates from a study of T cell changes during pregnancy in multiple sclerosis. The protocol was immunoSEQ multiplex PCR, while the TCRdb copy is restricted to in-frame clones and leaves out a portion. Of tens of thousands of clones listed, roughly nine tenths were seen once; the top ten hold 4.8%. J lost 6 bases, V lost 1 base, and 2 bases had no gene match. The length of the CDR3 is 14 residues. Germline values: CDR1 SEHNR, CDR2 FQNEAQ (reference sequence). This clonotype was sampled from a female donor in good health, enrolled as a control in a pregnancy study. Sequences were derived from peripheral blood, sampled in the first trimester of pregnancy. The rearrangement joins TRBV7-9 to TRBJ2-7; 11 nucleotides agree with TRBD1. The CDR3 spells CASSLGTGGIEQYF. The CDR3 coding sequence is TGTGCCAGCAGCTTAGGGACAGGGGGCATCGAGCAGTACTTC.